This entry lists 23 T cell receptor beta chains sequenced from one sample in a study of cytomegalovirus exposure and HLA in healthy donors (dated by TCRdb to the late 2010s). Receptor libraries were prepared by the immunoSEQ multiplex PCR assay. TCRdb provides this immuneACCESS table in a form limited to in-frame rearrangements. Some clones are lacking; in checked studies, under half of them reflect an unresolved V gene, and why the rest are absent is not known. The sample table records about 120,000 clones; more than 75% of these occur just once. The biggest ten clones account for around 1.9% of the sample. Sequences were obtained from PBMCs. These receptors originate from a woman aged 25 to 39 in good health and CMV-seronegative.

J is TRBJ1-2 and V is TRBV13, with TRBD1 as a possible D gene (6 bases). V dropped 4 bases and J dropped 4 bases, with 19 bases sitting between them. Per the germline V gene, CDR1 is PRHDT and CDR2 is FYEKMQ (reference sequence). This CDR3 spans 16 amino acids. As DNA, the CDR3 is TGTGCCAGCAGCTCACAGGGCTTCGGGGTAGTCTATGGCTACACCTTC. Encoded protein: CASSSQGFGVVYGYTF.

This sequence joins TRBV29-1 and TRBJ1-3, with unresolved D. Germline assignment: CDR1 SQVTM and CDR2 ANQGSEA. The V gene lost 2 bases and the J gene lost 0 bases, with 17 bases spanning the gap. The length of the CDR3 is 17 residues. Here the CDR3 reads CSVEFFRGSSSGNTIYF. The CDR3 nucleotides read TGCAGCGTTGAATTCTTCCGTGGGTCTAGCTCTGGAAACACCATATATTTT.

This clone came up many times. This chain uses TRBV19 with TRBJ1-1, with TRBD1 as a possible D gene (6 bases). CDR1 and CDR2 (germline): LNHDA, SQIVND (reference sequence). The CDR3 covers 13 residues. The ends were cut back, 6 bases at V and 1 base at J, with 9 bases in the middle. The CDR3 DNA reads TGTGCCAGTAGGCCACAGGGGAACACTGAAGCTTTCTTT. Protein sequence: CASRPQGNTEAFF.

The rearrangement uses TRBV5-6 and TRBJ2-7; 11 bases are a match to TRBD1. The CDR3 has 15 residues. Trimming at V came to 4 bases and at J to 5 bases, leaving 8 bases not matched to a gene. Looked up from germline, CDR1 is SGHDT and CDR2 is YYEEEE. The CDR3 region is CASSAGTGGVHEQYF. The CDR3 nucleotides read TGTGCCAGCAGCGCAGGGACAGGGGGAGTCCACGAGCAGTACTTC.

The chain recombines TRBV2 with TRBJ2-7; perhaps TRBD1 as D (5 bases). The CDR3 has 14 amino acids. V dropped 6 bases and J dropped 3 bases, with 15 bases sitting between them. Germline V lookup: CDR1 SNHLY, CDR2 FYNNEI. DNA for the CDR3: TGTGCCAGCAGGACCGACAGCGCGAGCTACGAGCAGTACTTC. It yields the protein CASRTDSASYEQYF.

V is TRBV4-3 and J is TRBJ2-7; tentative D call: TRBD2 (7 bases). The germline V gene has CDR1 LGHNA and CDR2 YSLEER. CDR3 size: 16 residues. Between the trimmed V and J ends, which lost 0 bases and 0 bases, there was a span of 12 bases. The CDR3, as DNA: TGCGCCAGCAGCCAAGATAAGAGGGGGGGCTCCTACGAGCAGTACTTC. It yields the protein CASSQDKRGGSYEQYF.

This chain connects TRBV19 to TRBJ2-1; no firm D call. From germline, CDR1 is LNHDA and CDR2 SQIVND (reference sequence). The CDR3 runs to 13 residues. The V end was cut by 5 bases, the J end by 0 bases, with 5 bases between. The CDR3 loop is CASSRSSYNEQFF. The CDR3 bases are TGTGCCAGTAGTCGTTCCTCCTACAATGAGCAGTTCTTC.

This sequence joins TRBV7-2 and TRBJ1-1; TRBD1 is a possible D gene (5 bases). V lost 1 base and J lost 3, with 9 bases in between. The CDR3 has 14 residues. Germline V gives CDR1 SGHTA, CDR2 FQGNSA. The CDR3 reads CASSLVGRDTEAFF. For the CDR3, the DNA is TGTGCCAGCAGCTTAGTAGGCAGGGACACTGAAGCTTTCTTT. The full variable domain, its missing parts supplied by reference TRBV7-2 and TRBJ1-1, is GAGVSQSPSNKVTEKGKDVELRCDPISGHTALYWYRQSLGQGLEFLIYFQGNSAPDKSGLPSDRFSAERTGGSVSTLTIQRTQQEDSAVYLCASSLVGRDTEAFFGQGTRLTVV.

This rearrangement joins TRBV11-2 to TRBJ2-2, with 9 bases identical to TRBD2. The junction had 13 bases not matched to a gene; V was cut back by 8 bases and J by 3 bases. The CDR3 has 17 amino acids. Germline CDR1 reads SGHAT; CDR2 reads FQNNGV. CDR3 bases: TGTGCCAGCTCGTTCCACTTTAGCGGGGGTTACACCGGGGAGCTGTTTTTT. As protein: CASSFHFSGGYTGELFF.

This clone was seen a handful of times. The genes are TRBV6-7 and TRBJ1-5; D unclear. TRBV6-7 carries the ORF label, with uncertain function. The CDR3 is 11 residues long. Trimming removed 6 bases from V and 4 bases from J, with 4 bases in between. CDR3 sequence (DNA): TGTGCCAGCAGGAGGAATCAGCCCCAGCATTTT. This encodes CASRRNQPQHF.

The V and J genes are TRBV5-4 and TRBJ1-1, with D unclear. V was clipped by 1 base and J by 0 bases, with 7 bases between them. The CDR3 has 14 amino acids. Looked up from germline, CDR1 is SGHNT and CDR2 is YYREEE (reference sequence). The CDR3 nucleotides are TGTGCCAGCAGCTTGCCCTCTATGAACACTGAAGCTTTCTTT. It codes for CASSLPSMNTEAFF.

The V call is TRBV18, the J call TRBJ1-5; D not certain. CDR3 size: 17 residues. V was shortened by 1 base and J by 5 bases, with 18 bases between the two germline ends. CDR1 and CDR2 from the germline V gene are KGHSH and LQKENI. CDR3 sequence: CASSPLPGRGRDQPQHF. The CDR3 DNA follows: TGTGCCAGCTCACCACTCCCTGGACGGGGAAGAGATCAGCCCCAGCATTTT.

This clone came up once. The rearrangement uses TRBV15 and TRBJ2-5, with TRBD2 identical over 11 bases. The trim removed 1 base at V and 5 bases at J, leaving 9 bases unmatched. The CDR3 consists of 17 residues. CDR1 and CDR2 (germline): LNHNV, YYDKDF (reference sequence). The chain's CDR3 is CATSRGAATSGVETQYF. The CDR3 nucleotides read TGTGCCACCAGCAGAGGGGCTGCGACTAGCGGGGTTGAGACCCAGTACTTC.

This clone was recorded a few times. This chain joins TRBV7-2 and TRBJ1-6, with D unresolved. V was shortened by 5 bases and J by 10 bases, with 15 bases between the two germline ends. This CDR3 has 14 residues. CDR1 is SGHTA and CDR2 is FQGNSA in the germline V gene. CDR3 amino acids: CASSPGLGGSPLHF. The DNA of the CDR3 is TGTGCCAGCAGCCCAGGATTGGGAGGATCACCCCTCCACTTT.

This chain connects TRBV29-1 to TRBJ2-1, with 7 bases that match TRBD1. The germline CDR1 and CDR2 sequences are SQVTM and ANQGSEA. The CDR3 covers 16 residues. V was clipped by 1 base and J by 1 base; unmatched bases: 7. CDR3 coding DNA: TGCAGCGTTGAAGGATACGGGACAGCTTCCTACAATGAGCAGTTCTTC. This gives the protein CSVEGYGTASYNEQFF.

This chain joins TRBV15 and TRBJ1-1; D not resolved. The CDR3 is 13 residues long. Germline V gene sequence: CDR1 LNHNV, CDR2 YYDKDF (reference sequence). The V end lost 9 bases, the J end lost 5 bases, and 16 bases lay between the germline ends. The CDR3 loop reads CATAPGRRTEAFF. For the CDR3, the DNA is TGTGCCACAGCACCTGGCAGGAGGACTGAAGCTTTCTTT.

This chain links TRBV9 with TRBJ1-1; 7 bases are shared with TRBD1. This CDR3 region has 17 residues. CDR1 is SGDLS and CDR2 is YYNGEE in the germline V gene. V shed 0 bases, J shed 0 bases, and the junction held 8 bases outside the gene matches. The CDR3 DNA follows: TGTGCCAGCAGCGTAGACCCGACAGGGCTTATGAACACTGAAGCTTTCTTT. It encodes CASSVDPTGLMNTEAFF.

The V gene is TRBV5-6, the J gene TRBJ1-2; D perhaps matches TRBD1 (5 bases). The ends were cut back, 3 bases at V and 7 bases at J, with 13 bases in the middle. The CDR3 spans 13 residues. From germline, CDR1 is SGHDT and CDR2 YYEEEE. The CDR3 is CASSSQGLGGYTF. DNA of the CDR3: TGTGCCAGCAGCTCTCAGGGTCTAGGTGGCTACACCTTC.

CDR3 protein: CASSLEGTGGRTQYF. As DNA, the CDR3 is TGTGCCAGCAGCTTAGAGGGGACAGGGGGGAGGACCCAGTACTTC. The chain couples TRBV7-2 to TRBJ2-5; 11 bases are a match to TRBD1. The CDR3 consists of 15 residues. The germline gives CDR1 SGHTA, CDR2 FQGNSA. With 1 base clipped from V and 7 bases from J, the junction kept 5 bases outside the gene matches. Based on the CDR3 plus reference TRBV7-2 and TRBJ2-5, the full variable domain is GAGVSQSPSNKVTEKGKDVELRCDPISGHTALYWYRQSLGQGLEFLIYFQGNSAPDKSGLPSDRFSAERTGGSVSTLTIQRTQQEDSAVYLCASSLEGTGGRTQYFGPGTRLLVL.

V and J are TRBV6-5 and TRBJ1-2; D unresolved. V lost 0 bases and J lost 0, with 11 bases in between. Germline values: CDR1 MNHEY, CDR2 SVGAGI. This CDR3 region has 16 residues. The CDR3 region has the DNA TGTGCCAGCAGTTACTCGTCGCTTGGCCCTAACTATGGCTACACCTTC. Protein: CASSYSSLGPNYGYTF.

This clone has a single count. The chain recombines TRBV10-2 with TRBJ2-1; 12 positions match TRBD2. Germline CDR1 reads WSHSY; CDR2 reads SAAADI. The CDR3 is 18 amino acids. With V trimmed by 5 bases and J by 5 bases, 13 bases remained unmatched. CDR3 bases: TGCGCCAGCAGTTGGCCTCGACTAGCGGGGGACCTGGACAATGAGCAGTTCTTC. Protein product: CASSWPRLAGDLDNEQFF.

The chain has TRBV7-2 and TRBJ1-1; TRBD1 agrees at 8 bases. CDR3 length: 15 amino acids. The V gene's germline CDR1 is SGHTA and CDR2 FQGNSA. Losses at the gene ends were 5 bases for V and 5 bases for J; bases not matched to a gene: 10. The CDR3 DNA reads as TGTGCCAGCAGCCTCAAGACAGGGGCGATAACTGAAGCTTTCTTT. This sequence encodes CASSLKTGAITEAFF.

The V gene is TRBV6-5, the J gene TRBJ1-5, with 7 bases matching TRBD1. CDR1 MNHEY and CDR2 SVGAGI come from the germline V gene. The J segment lost 3 bases and the V segment lost 7 bases, leaving 9 bases of the junction unmatched. CDR3 length equals 15 residues. This CDR3 reads CASNGGQGDNQPQHF. CDR3 nucleotide sequence: TGTGCCAGCAACGGGGGCCAGGGGGACAATCAGCCCCAGCATTTT.